Below, 2 T cell receptor beta chains from the same sample are listed, as sequenced in a study of T cell changes during pregnancy in multiple sclerosis. The method was immunoSEQ multiplex PCR; TCRdb's version includes in-frame clones alone and lacks a portion of them. The sample includes nearly 110,000 clones, around 90% of them seen just once. Here the sequenced sample was peripheral blood, taken before pregnancy. The receptors shown here come from a female donor with multiple sclerosis, enrolled in a pregnancy study.

J is TRBJ2-7 and V is TRBV2; the D is unclear. V lost 6 bases, J lost 12 bases, and 15 bases lay in between. The CDR3 is 11 residues long. Germline-derived CDR1 and CDR2 are SNHLY and FYNNEI. CDR3 nucleotides: TGTGCCAGCAGCTCCACTCAAACCCCGTACTTC. It codes for CASSSTQTPYF.

The gene calls are TRBV10-3 and TRBJ1-2, with 8 nucleotides matching TRBD1. Per the germline V gene, CDR1 is ENHRY and CDR2 is SYGVKD. The CDR3 has 16 amino acids. Unmatched junction bases numbered 10, after V lost 4 bases and J lost 3 bases. Written as DNA, the CDR3 is TGTGCCATCAGTGGGGGTCCGGACAGGGAGTACTATGGCTACACCTTC. It encodes CAISGGPDREYYGYTF.